The clone carrying this T cell receptor (beta chain) was found many times. The germline CDR1 and CDR2 sequences are LGHDT and YNNKEL (reference sequence). This CDR3 has 13 amino acids. Trimming pared 1 base from V and 5 bases from J, leaving 7 bases between. These data come from a study of T-cell reconstitution after alpha-beta-depleted transplantation in children. The library targeted TCRbeta and was prepared with unique molecular identifiers. One entry per CDR3 protein results from TCRdb running MiXCR on the PCR reads. The sample carries roughly 200,000 distinct CDR3 sequences, around 6.8% recorded once.

Sequenced material: PBMCs from the stem cell graft donor, taken from the stem cell graft. The V call is TRBV3-1, the J call TRBJ2-3; D not certain. The sequence was obtained from a human donor who donated a stem cell graft to a child with Wiskott-Aldrich syndrome. Here the CDR3 reads CASSQVNVDTQYF. CDR3 nucleotides: TGTGCCAGCAGCCAAGTAAATGTAGATACGCAGTATTTT.